This TCR beta chain stems from a study of blood T cell repertoires in COVID-19. TCRdb's copy holds only in-frame clones and misses some; the assay was immunoSEQ multiplex PCR. The data show 100,000 to 150,000 clones, roughly four fifths seen once. The receptor was derived from a man in his forties with acute COVID-19. The source material was PBMCs or T cells enriched from blood (not recorded which).

CDR3 loop: CASSRGLAYTGELFF. DNA for the CDR3: TGTGCCAGCAGCCGGGGACTAGCCTACACCGGGGAGCTGTTTTTT. The V and J genes are TRBV3-1 (or the pseudogene TRBV3-2) and TRBJ2-2; TRBD2 matches 9 bases. CDR3 length: 15 residues. The germline V gene has CDR1 LGHDT and CDR2 YNNKEL (reference sequence). The ends lost 4 bases at V and 3 bases at J; junction bases unmatched: 3.